Each of the 17 T cell receptor beta chains below was sequenced from the same sample in a study of somatic mutations in cytotoxic T cells in rheumatoid arthritis. Measured with immunoSEQ multiplex PCR; TCRdb has only the in-frame clones, and not every one. Among around 20,000 clones listed, 55% to 80% were seen once. The sample comprised CD8+ T cells sorted from blood. The receptors here all came from an adult with rheumatoid arthritis.

The CDR3 spells CSVGSRDEQFF. The DNA of the CDR3 is TGCAGCGTTGGATCGCGGGATGAGCAGTTCTTC. This sequence joins TRBV29-1 and TRBJ2-1, with D maybe TRBD2 (5 bases). The CDR3 sequence is 11 residues long. The germline V gene encodes CDR1 SQVTM and CDR2 ANQGSEA. Trimming stripped 4 bases from V and 8 bases from J, with 9 bases between.

The gene calls are TRBV19 and TRBJ1-2, with D hard to call. With 5 bases removed from V and 3 bases from J, the gap between germline ends came to 16 bases. CDR3 length: 15 amino acids. The germline gives CDR1 LNHDA, CDR2 SQIVND (reference sequence). The DNA for the CDR3 is TGTGCCAGTAGTCCCCCATGGACCTACGACTATGGCTACACCTTC. Its protein product is CASSPPWTYDYGYTF.

The chain recombines TRBV5-1 with TRBJ1-4, with D uncertain. The CDR3 is made up of 15 amino acids. CDR1 is SGHRS, CDR2 YFSETQ, per germline. V was cut by 2 bases and J by 6 bases, with 14 bases left in between. The CDR3 loop is CASSFVGESDEKLFF. CDR3 bases: TGCGCCAGCAGCTTCGTCGGGGAGAGCGATGAAAAACTGTTTTTT.

The chain carries TRBV9 and TRBJ1-5, with D unclear. V was clipped by 0 bases and J by 4 bases, with 8 bases between them. The CDR3 contains 14 residues. Looked up from germline, CDR1 is SGDLS and CDR2 is YYNGEE. The CDR3 reads CASSVGQDNQPQHF. In DNA form, the CDR3 reads TGTGCCAGCAGCGTAGGGCAGGATAATCAGCCCCAGCATTTT.

CDR3 sequence reads: CASSLGGNNQPQHF. The CDR3 DNA is TGTGCCAGCAGTTTGGGAGGGAACAATCAGCCCCAGCATTTT. V gene TRBV7-9 combines with J gene TRBJ1-5; no reliable D call. Between the trimmed V and J ends, which lost 6 bases and 3 bases, there was a span of 12 bases. The CDR3 length is 14 residues. Germline V gives CDR1 SEHNR, CDR2 FQNEAQ (reference sequence).

The CDR3 sequence is CASSILTPNSGANVLTF. For the CDR3, the DNA is TGTGCCAGCAGTATCTTGACACCAAACTCTGGGGCCAACGTCCTGACTTTC. The chain uses TRBV27 and TRBJ2-6; D gene ambiguous. CDR3 length: 17 amino acids. Germline assignment: CDR1 MNHEY and CDR2 SMNVEV (reference sequence). Trimming took 5 bases from V and 0 from J, leaving 14 bases between them.

This clone was counted only a few times. The chain uses TRBV7-7 and TRBJ1-3, with 8 positions matching TRBD1. V shed 1 base and J 8 bases; nucleotides not matched to a gene: 1. The CDR3 contains 13 residues. Germline V CDR1 and CDR2: SSHAT, FNYEAQ (reference sequence). The CDR3 sequence is CASSLGQGHTIYF. CDR3 coding DNA: TGTGCCAGCAGCTTAGGACAGGGGCACACCATATATTTT.

This chain links TRBV9 with TRBJ1-6; 7 bases match TRBD1. There are 15 residues in the CDR3. J gave up 10 bases and V 0 bases, and 7 bases lay outside the gene matches. Germline V gene sequence: CDR1 SGDLS, CDR2 YYNGEE. The DNA for the CDR3 is TGTGCCAGCAGCGTAGGGACAGGTCGCGGGTCACCCCTCCACTTT. This encodes CASSVGTGRGSPLHF. Using reference TRBV9 and TRBJ1-6 for the parts outside the CDR3, the full variable domain is DSGVTQTPKHLITATGQRVTLRCSPRSGDLSVYWYQQSLDQGLQFLIQYYNGEERAKGNILERFSAQQFPDLHSELNLSSLELGDSALYFCASSVGTGRGSPLHFGNGTRLTVT.

The chain links TRBV28 to TRBJ1-2, with D unresolved. The germline V gene encodes CDR1 MDHEN and CDR2 SYDVKM. This CDR3 region has 12 residues. Here the CDR3 reads CAIGRTVGGYTF. In DNA, the CDR3 is TGTGCTATTGGCCGGACCGTGGGAGGCTACACCTTC.

The rearrangement joins TRBV29-1 to TRBJ1-1, with 11 bases fitting TRBD1. Germline CDR1 reads SQVTM; CDR2 reads ANQGSEA. V shed 1 base, J shed 0 bases, and the junction held 7 bases outside the gene matches. The CDR3 contains 17 residues. This CDR3 reads CSVEGDRGAAMNTEAFF. CDR3 coding DNA: TGCAGCGTTGAAGGGGACAGGGGGGCGGCCATGAACACTGAAGCTTTCTTT. Supplemented by reference TRBV29-1 and TRBJ1-1, the full variable domain reads SAVISQKPSRDICQRGTSLTIQCQVDSQVTMMFWYRQQPGQSLTLIATANQGSEATYESGFVIDKFPISRPNLTFSTLTVSNMSPEDSSIYLCSVEGDRGAAMNTEAFFGQGTRLTVV.

The CDR3 DNA is TGTGCCAGCAGCTTGATTCGAAGGACAGATACGCAGTATTTT. It translates to CASSLIRRTDTQYF. The chain is built from TRBV7-8 and TRBJ2-3; D is ambiguous. Trimming shortened V by 3 bases and J by 3 bases, and 10 bases separated the two germline ends. There are 14 residues in the CDR3. Germline V lookup: CDR1 SGHVS, CDR2 FQNEAQ.

V and J are TRBV7-9 and TRBJ1-3; 9 bases map to TRBD1. CDR3 length: 17 amino acids. Germline CDR1 is SEHNR and CDR2 is FQNEAQ (reference sequence). V shed 1 base and J 4 bases; nucleotides not matched to a gene: 8. CDR3 sequence: CASSLGGTGRFGNTIYF. Written as DNA, the CDR3 is TGTGCCAGCAGCTTAGGCGGGACAGGGCGATTCGGAAACACCATATATTTT.

This rearrangement joins TRBV28 to TRBJ2-1, with 10 positions matching TRBD1. The V segment lost 3 bases and the J segment 4 bases; nucleotides outside the gene matches: 9. The germline CDR1 and CDR2 sequences are MDHEN and SYDVKM. The CDR3 runs to 17 residues. DNA for the CDR3: TGTGCCAGCAGTTTGTACCTCGACAGGGGGCTGTACAATGAGCAGTTCTTC. Amino acids: CASSLYLDRGLYNEQFF.

This chain connects TRBV6-5 to TRBJ1-2; perhaps TRBD1 as D (5 bases). The ends were cut back, 1 base at V and 6 bases at J, with 15 bases in the middle. The CDR3 has 15 residues. Germline CDR1 is MNHEY and CDR2 is SVGAGI. The CDR3 DNA reads as TGTGCCAGCAGTTACTTTCGGGACCTTGGGGATGGCTACACCTTC. Translated, it gives CASSYFRDLGDGYTF.

The DNA for the CDR3 is TGTGCCAGCAGTTACCGCCGGGCAGGGGAGAATGAAAAACTGTTTTTT. It is translated as CASSYRRAGENEKLFF. The chain combines TRBV6-5 with TRBJ1-4; possible D gene TRBD1, 6 bases. This CDR3 has 16 amino acids. Germline assignment: CDR1 MNHEY and CDR2 SVGAGI. Deletions cut 2 bases from V and 5 bases from J, with 15 bases between.

The chain joins TRBV30 to TRBJ2-7, with D unresolved. Trimming left V 1 base short and J 3 bases short, with 13 bases between. The CDR3 sequence is 14 residues long. CDR1 GTSNPN and CDR2 SVGIG come from the germline V gene (reference sequence). The CDR3 nucleotides are TGTGCCTGGAGTGACGAGGTGACGTACTACGAGCAGTACTTC. Translated, it gives CAWSDEVTYYEQYF.

A few counts support this clone. J is TRBJ2-1 and V is TRBV30, with 12 bases aligning to TRBD2. Germline CDR1 and CDR2: GTSNPN and SVGIG (reference sequence). With 4 bases clipped from V and 8 bases from J, the junction kept 6 bases outside the gene matches. The CDR3 is 14 amino acids. CDR3 region: CAWTPRTSGDEQFF. The CDR3 DNA reads TGTGCCTGGACCCCCCGGACTAGCGGGGATGAGCAGTTCTTC. The full variable domain, its missing parts supplied by reference TRBV30 and TRBJ2-1, is SQTIHQWPATLVQPVGSPLSLECTVEGTSNPNLYWYRQAAGRGLQLLFYSVGIGQISSEVPQNLSASRPQDRQFILSSKKLLLSDSGFYLCAWTPRTSGDEQFFGPGTRLTVL.